Each of the 17 T cell receptor beta chains below was sequenced from the same sample in a study of T cell repertoires in cytomegalovirus infection. No antigen has been identified for these receptors. TCRdb ran MiXCR on the reads and lists one entry per CDR3 protein. The top ten clones hold about 81% of a sample with approximately 120,000 distinct CDR3 sequences, 25% to 30% of them seen once. The source was CD8+ T cells from cultured PBMCs, collected from culture after CMV antigen stimulation. These receptors all come from a human donor in good health (CMV status not recorded). Some clones in this sample may be carry-over from other donors' samples.

This clonotype has a handful of counts. The gene calls are TRBV11-1 and TRBJ1-6, with a weak D call TRBD1 (5 bases). This CDR3 spans 14 amino acids. CDR1 is SGHAT and CDR2 is FQDESV in the germline V gene (reference sequence). Trimming pared 5 bases from V and 5 bases from J, leaving 10 bases between. CDR3 sequence reads: CASSPRGNNSPLHF. CDR3 nucleotides: TGTGCCAGCAGCCCTCGGGGGAATAATTCACCCCTCCACTTT.

This chain connects TRBV5-4 to TRBJ2-5; tentative D call: TRBD2 (7 bases). Germline loops: CDR1 SGHNT, CDR2 YYREEE (reference sequence). The CDR3 covers 15 residues. Trimming left V 3 bases short and J 5 bases short, with 17 bases between. CDR3 loop: CASSSGGGAVETQYF. The CDR3 region has the DNA TGTGCCAGCAGCTCCGGTGGGGGGGCGGTCGAGACCCAGTACTTC.

This clonotype has a count of ten or more. This chain links TRBV12-3 or TRBV12-4 with TRBJ2-3; the D is unclear. V was pared by 3 bases and J by 1 base, with 5 bases between. The CDR3 is 13 residues long. The CDR3 DNA is TGTGCCAGCAGTTTTTCGGGCACAGATACGCAGTATTTT. It specifies CASSFSGTDTQYF.

This clonotype has a handful of counts. The chain uses TRBV19 and TRBJ2-3; D remains ambiguous. Germline loops: CDR1 LNHDA, CDR2 SQIVND (reference sequence). The CDR3 runs 11 residues. Between the trimmed V and J ends, which lost 3 bases and 2 bases, there was a span of 0 bases. The DNA of the CDR3 is TGTGCCAGTAGTATCACAGATACGCAGTATTTT. Its protein product is CASSITDTQYF.

This chain uses TRBV19 with TRBJ2-6; D is undetermined. Germline V gene sequence: CDR1 LNHDA, CDR2 SQIVND (reference sequence). V lost 3 bases, J lost 6 bases, and 9 bases lay in between. The CDR3 runs 14 residues. For the CDR3, the DNA is TGTGCCAGTAGTATGACCCTTGAGGCCAACGTCCTGACTTTC. This translates into CASSMTLEANVLTF.

In this sample, this clonotype turned up a few times. The chain has TRBV20-1 and TRBJ1-2; 7 bases align to TRBD1. V lost 6 bases to trimming and J lost 5 bases; unmatched junction nucleotides: 6. Germline V gene sequence: CDR1 DFQATT, CDR2 SNEGSKA (reference sequence). This CDR3 region has 12 residues. CDR3 DNA: TGCAGTGCCTCAACACAGGGGTATGGCTACACCTTC. It specifies CSASTQGYGYTF.

This clonotype showed up many times. The chain is built from TRBV4-1 and TRBJ1-1, with D tentatively TRBD1 (5 bases). The CDR3 runs to 15 residues. V was cut by 0 bases and J by 3 bases, with 11 bases left in between. Germline V gene data show CDR1 as MGHRA and CDR2 as YSYEKL. The CDR3 is CASSQEGRGDTEAFF. The CDR3 coding sequence is TGCGCCAGCAGCCAAGAAGGTCGAGGGGACACTGAAGCTTTCTTT.

This clonotype turned up a few times. V and J are TRBV5-5 and TRBJ2-7, with 11 bases fitting TRBD1. CDR3 length equals 16 residues. The V gene end was trimmed by 1 base and the J gene end by 7 bases; junction bases not matched to a gene: 10. The germline V gene has CDR1 SGHKS and CDR2 YYEKEE (reference sequence). The CDR3 region has the DNA TGTGCCAGCAGCTTGCCTGGGACAGGGGGGTCTCAGGAGCAGTACTTC. Its protein is CASSLPGTGGSQEQYF.

The V and J genes are TRBV10-3 and TRBJ2-1; D might be TRBD1 or TRBD2, each matching 6 bases. CDR3 length: 13 amino acids. Germline V gene sequence: CDR1 ENHRY, CDR2 SYGVKD. Between the trimmed V and J ends, which lost 0 bases and 7 bases, there was a span of 7 bases. This CDR3 reads CAISESGGNEQFF. CDR3 DNA: TGTGCCATCAGTGAGTCAGGGGGGAATGAGCAGTTCTTC.

In its sample, this clonotype was seen a few times. This chain uses TRBV4-1 with TRBJ1-3; no reliable D call. The CDR3 is made up of 13 amino acids. Germline-derived CDR1 and CDR2 are MGHRA and YSYEKL. Trimming removed 3 bases at V and 7 bases at J, with 10 bases between. Written as DNA, the CDR3 is TGCGCCAGCAGCCACCTCCCGGAGAACACCATATATTTT. Encoded protein: CASSHLPENTIYF.

In this sample, this clonotype turned up a few times. This rearrangement joins TRBV7-8 to TRBJ2-1; D gene unclear. The CDR3 covers 15 residues. Per germline, CDR1 SGHVS and CDR2 FQNEAQ. The V and J ends lost 3 bases and 0 bases respectively, with 9 bases between them. The CDR3 is CASSLMPSSYNEQFF. CDR3 DNA sequence: TGTGCCAGCAGCTTGATGCCTAGCTCCTACAATGAGCAGTTCTTC. The full variable domain, with the rest looked up from reference TRBV7-8 and TRBJ2-1, is GAGVSQSPRYKVAKRGQDVALRCDPISGHVSLFWYQQALGQGPEFLTYFQNEAQLDKSGLPSDRFFAERPEGSVSTLKIQRTQQEDSAVYLCASSLMPSSYNEQFFGPGTRLTVL.

This clonotype was counted a few times. V usage is TRBV7-3 and J usage is TRBJ2-1; possibly TRBD1 or TRBD2 for D (5 bases each). Germline values: CDR1 SGHTA, CDR2 FQGTGA. The CDR3 sequence is 14 residues long. V lost 5 bases to trimming and J lost 4 bases, with 12 bases between them. As DNA, the CDR3 is TGTGCCAGCAGCGAGGCCGGGGCGTACAATGAGCAGTTCTTC. Translation gives CASSEAGAYNEQFF. Full variable domain (rest looked up from reference TRBV7-3 and TRBJ2-1): GAGVSQTPSNKVTEKGKYVELRCDPISGHTALYWYRQSLGQGPEFLIYFQGTGAADDSGLPNDRFFAVRPEGSVSTLKIQRTERGDSAVYLCASSEAGAYNEQFFGPGTRLTVL.

This clonotype was seen more than once but under ten times. The chain recombines TRBV20-1 with TRBJ1-1; D remains ambiguous. Germline CDR1 and CDR2: DFQATT and SNEGSKA (reference sequence). This CDR3 spans 14 amino acids. Trimming removed 2 bases at V and 6 bases at J, with 16 bases between. CDR3: CSARSESFTPEAFF. In DNA form, the CDR3 reads TGCAGTGCTAGAAGCGAAAGCTTTACCCCTGAAGCTTTCTTT.

This clonotype was recorded only once. The chain couples TRBV20-1 to TRBJ2-5, with a possible D match to TRBD1 (6 bases). From germline, CDR1 is DFQATT and CDR2 SNEGSKA (reference sequence). V lost 5 bases and J 9 bases, leaving 16 bases between the germline ends. This CDR3 contains 12 residues. CDR3 in DNA: TGCAGTGCTCCGGACAGCGGAGGTCCCCAGTACTTC. The encoded protein is CSAPDSGGPQYF.

The chain employs TRBV20-1 and TRBJ2-3; D unclear. CDR3 length equals 12 residues. CDR1 and CDR2 from the germline V gene are DFQATT and SNEGSKA (reference sequence). Deletions cut 6 bases from V and 10 bases from J, with 17 bases between. CDR3 in DNA: TGCAGTGCCCAGGTCCTTTTGATGGCGCAGTATTTT. Translated: CSAQVLLMAQYF.

Only a few counts were recorded for this clonotype. The genes are TRBV7-9 and TRBJ2-6; either TRBD1 or TRBD2 may fit D (6 bases each). Trimming pared 5 bases from V and 4 bases from J, leaving 9 bases between. Germline assignment: CDR1 SEHNR and CDR2 FQNEAQ (reference sequence). CDR3 length: 14 amino acids. The CDR3 reads CASSPGAGANVLTF. The CDR3 DNA sequence: TGTGCCAGCAGCCCGGGGGCAGGGGCCAACGTCCTGACTTTC.

This clonotype came up a few times. The chain joins TRBV9 to TRBJ2-1; 9 bases are a match to TRBD1. The CDR3 contains 15 residues. Trimming at V came to 2 bases and at J to 5 bases, leaving 5 bases not matched to a gene. Germline V gene sequence: CDR1 SGDLS, CDR2 YYNGEE. CDR3 sequence: CASSVGDRADNEQFF. For the CDR3, the DNA is TGTGCCAGCAGCGTTGGGGACAGGGCCGACAATGAGCAGTTCTTC.